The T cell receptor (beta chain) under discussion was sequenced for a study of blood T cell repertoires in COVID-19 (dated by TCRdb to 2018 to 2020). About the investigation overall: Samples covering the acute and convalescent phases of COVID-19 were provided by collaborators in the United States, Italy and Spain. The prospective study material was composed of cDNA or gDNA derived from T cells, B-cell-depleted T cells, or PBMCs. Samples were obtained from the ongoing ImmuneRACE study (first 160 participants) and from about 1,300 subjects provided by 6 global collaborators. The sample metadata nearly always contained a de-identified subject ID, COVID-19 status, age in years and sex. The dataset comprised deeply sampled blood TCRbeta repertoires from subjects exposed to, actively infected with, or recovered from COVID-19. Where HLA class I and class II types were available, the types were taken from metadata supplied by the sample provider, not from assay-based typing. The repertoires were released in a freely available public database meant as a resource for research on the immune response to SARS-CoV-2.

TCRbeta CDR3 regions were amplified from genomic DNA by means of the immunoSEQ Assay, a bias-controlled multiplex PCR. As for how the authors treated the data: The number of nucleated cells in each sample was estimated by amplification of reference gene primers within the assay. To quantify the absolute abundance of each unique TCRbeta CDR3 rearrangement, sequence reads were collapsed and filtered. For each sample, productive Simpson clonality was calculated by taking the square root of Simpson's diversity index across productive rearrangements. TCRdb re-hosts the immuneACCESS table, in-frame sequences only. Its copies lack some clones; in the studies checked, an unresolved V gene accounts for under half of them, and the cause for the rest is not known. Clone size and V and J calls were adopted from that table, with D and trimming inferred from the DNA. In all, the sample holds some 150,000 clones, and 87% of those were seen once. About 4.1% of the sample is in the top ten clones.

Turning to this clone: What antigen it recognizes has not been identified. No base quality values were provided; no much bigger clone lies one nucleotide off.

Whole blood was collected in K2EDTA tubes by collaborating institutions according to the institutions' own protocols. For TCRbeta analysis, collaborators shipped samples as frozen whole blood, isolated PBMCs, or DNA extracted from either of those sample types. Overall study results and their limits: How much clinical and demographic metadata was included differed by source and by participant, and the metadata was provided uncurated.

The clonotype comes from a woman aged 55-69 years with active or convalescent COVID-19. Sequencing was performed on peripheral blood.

The CDR3 region reads CASSGQGGETQYF. The DNA is TGTGCCAGCAGCGGACAGGGGGGAGAGACCCAGTACTTC. The sequence joins TRBV12-3 or TRBV12-4 to TRBJ2-5; 10 central bases correspond to TRBD1. The CDR3 spans 13 residues, from the cysteine through the phenylalanine. The retained sequence is limited to the CDR3, 39 bases, with the frame set at the first base. V is trimmed back by 6 bases and J by 4 bases, and the junction contains 2 bases that no gene match accounts for.